This note documents a single T cell receptor beta chain sequence. Its antigen is as yet unknown. The data belong to a study of Ad26.COV2.S vaccination and SARS-CoV-2 variants. The CDR3 length is 17 residues. J lost 0 bases, V lost 4 bases, and 4 bases had no gene match. From germline, CDR1 is LNHDA and CDR2 SQIVND (reference sequence). The treatment is: approximately 18 received Ad26.COV2.S at low or high dose, single or two shots; about 5 received placebo; per-sample allocation not given. Sampling was done on day 63 after the first vaccine or placebo injection. Study results and limitations: Substantial breadth in spike-specific CD8+ and CD4+ T cell responses was reportedly seen after vaccination.

The method was immunoSEQ multiplex PCR; TCRdb's version includes in-frame clones alone and lacks a portion of them. The top ten hold 12% of the sample, which has roughly 450,000 clones, around 90% seen once. This material consisted of peripheral blood, taken in a trial of Ad26.COV2.S vaccine versus placebo. The sequence was collected from a person between 18 and 59 years old who received the Ad26.COV2.S COVID-19 vaccine or a placebo. The V and J genes are TRBV19 and TRBJ2-3; TRBD2 aligns across 13 bases. CDR3 DNA sequence: TGTGCCAGTAGTAGGACTAGCGGGAGTCTTAGCACAGATACGCAGTATTTT. Translated: CASSRTSGSLSTDTQYF.